Sequencing of this T cell receptor beta chain was carried out in a study of cytomegalovirus exposure and HLA in healthy donors. CDR1 is SNHLY and CDR2 is FYNNEI in the germline V gene. This CDR3 is 14 amino acids long. V was trimmed by 4 bases and J by 4 bases, leaving 13 bases between them. Vbeta (60) and Jbeta (13) primers were used in the PCR. TCRdb keeps only in-frame clones here, not all; method: immunoSEQ multiplex PCR. The sample lists under 250,000 clones, 60% to 80% occurring once. This rearrangement joins TRBV2 to TRBJ1-2, with TRBD1 as a possible D gene (6 bases). The sample taken for sequencing was PBMCs. This receptor was obtained from a male donor in good health and CMV-seronegative. The CDR3: CASSGGQRIYGYTF. In DNA, the CDR3 is TGTGCCAGCAGTGGAGGACAGAGAATCTATGGCTACACCTTC.